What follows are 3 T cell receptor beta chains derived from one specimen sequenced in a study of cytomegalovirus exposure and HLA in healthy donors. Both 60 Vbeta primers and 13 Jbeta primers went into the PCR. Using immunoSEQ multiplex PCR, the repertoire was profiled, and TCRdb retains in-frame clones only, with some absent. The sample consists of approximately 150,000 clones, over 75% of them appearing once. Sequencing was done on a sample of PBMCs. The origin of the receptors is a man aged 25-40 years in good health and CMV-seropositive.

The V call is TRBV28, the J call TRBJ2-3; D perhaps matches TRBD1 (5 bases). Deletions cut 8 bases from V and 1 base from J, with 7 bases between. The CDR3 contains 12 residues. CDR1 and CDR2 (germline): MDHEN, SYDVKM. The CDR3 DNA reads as TGTGCCAGCGTCAGGGGCACAGATACGCAGTATTTT. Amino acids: CASVRGTDTQYF.

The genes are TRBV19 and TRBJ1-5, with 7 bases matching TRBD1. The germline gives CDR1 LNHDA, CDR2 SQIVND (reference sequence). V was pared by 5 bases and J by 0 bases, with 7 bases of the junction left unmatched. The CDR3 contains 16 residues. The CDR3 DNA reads TGTGCCAGTAGTCTCTCGGACAGGCTTAGCAATCAGCCCCAGCATTTT. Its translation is CASSLSDRLSNQPQHF.

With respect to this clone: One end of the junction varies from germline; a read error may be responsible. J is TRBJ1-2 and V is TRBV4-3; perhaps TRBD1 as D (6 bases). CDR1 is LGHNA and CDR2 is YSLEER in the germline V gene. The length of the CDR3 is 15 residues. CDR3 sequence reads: CAGSQDYRAGNGYTF. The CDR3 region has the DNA TGCGCCGGCAGCCAGGATTACAGGGCTGGTAATGGCTACACCTTC.